These 4 T cell receptor beta chains originate from one sample sequenced in a study of CD8 T cells in Susac syndrome. It was with random hexamers that about 0.45 to 1 ug RNA was reverse transcribed. MiXCR was run by TCRdb on the immunoSEQ multiplex PCR reads, yielding one entry per CDR3 protein. Altogether about 140,000 distinct CDR3 sequences are present, roughly 94% being singletons, with the ten largest covering over 0.25%. What was sequenced was CD8+ T cells from PBMCs. The receptors originated from a human donor in good health.

The DNA for the CDR3 is TGTGCCAGCAGCCCCCCGACAGGGTTCGGGGAGCTGTTTTTT. Translated: CASSPPTGFGELFF. This chain joins TRBV7-9 and TRBJ2-2; 7 bases are a match to TRBD1. The CDR3 has 14 residues. Germline lookup yields CDR1 SEHNR and CDR2 FQNEAQ (reference sequence). The ends lost 5 bases at V and 7 bases at J; junction bases unmatched: 7.

This chain uses TRBV29-1 with TRBJ2-7; 9 nucleotides align to TRBD1. J lost 7 bases, V lost 5 bases, and 12 bases had no gene match. The length of the CDR3 is 14 residues. Germline V gives CDR1 SQVTM, CDR2 ANQGSEA. Here the CDR3 DNA reads TGCAGCGTTAAAAACAGGGGGCCCTACGGGGAGCAGTACTTC. This codes for CSVKNRGPYGEQYF.

The chain employs TRBV27 and TRBJ1-2, with D unclear. The CDR3 sequence is 13 residues long. Germline CDR1 and CDR2: MNHEY and SMNVEV (reference sequence). V was trimmed by 6 bases and J by 0 bases, leaving 8 bases between them. The CDR3 protein is CASSPTSNYGYTF. The CDR3 DNA reads as TGTGCCAGCAGCCCAACATCTAACTATGGCTACACCTTC.

The chain joins TRBV6-5 to TRBJ1-1; 7 bases fit TRBD1. This CDR3 is built from 16 residues. Germline V gene lookup returns CDR1 MNHEY and CDR2 SVGAGI. With V trimmed by 4 bases and J by 3 bases, 11 bases remained unmatched. The CDR3 here is CASSSDREDWDTEAFF. The CDR3 nucleotides read TGTGCCAGCAGTTCTGACAGGGAAGACTGGGACACTGAAGCTTTCTTT.